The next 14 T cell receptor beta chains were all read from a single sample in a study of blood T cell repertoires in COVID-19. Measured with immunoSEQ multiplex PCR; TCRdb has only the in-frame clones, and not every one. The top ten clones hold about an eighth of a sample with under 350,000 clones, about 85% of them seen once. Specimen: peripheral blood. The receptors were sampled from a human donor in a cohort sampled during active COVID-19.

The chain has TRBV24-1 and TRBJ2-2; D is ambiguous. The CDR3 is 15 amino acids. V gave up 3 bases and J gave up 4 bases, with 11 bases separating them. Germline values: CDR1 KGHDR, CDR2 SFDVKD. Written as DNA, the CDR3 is TGTGCCACCAGTGATGTGGGCGCCGGCACCGGGGAGCTGTTTTTT. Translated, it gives CATSDVGAGTGELFF.

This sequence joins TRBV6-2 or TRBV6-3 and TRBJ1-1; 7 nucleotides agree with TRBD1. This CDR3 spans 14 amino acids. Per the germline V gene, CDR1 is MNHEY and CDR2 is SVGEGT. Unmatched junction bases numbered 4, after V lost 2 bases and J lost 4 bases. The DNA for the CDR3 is TGTGCCAGCAGTTACCAGACAGGGCCCACTGAAGCTTTCTTT. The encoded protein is CASSYQTGPTEAFF.

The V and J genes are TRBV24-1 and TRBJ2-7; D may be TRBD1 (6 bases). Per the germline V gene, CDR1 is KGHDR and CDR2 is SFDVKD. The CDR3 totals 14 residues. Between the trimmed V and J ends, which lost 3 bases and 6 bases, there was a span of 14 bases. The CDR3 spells CATSDATGLGEQYF. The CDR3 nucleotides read TGTGCCACCAGTGATGCCACAGGGTTGGGCGAGCAGTACTTC.

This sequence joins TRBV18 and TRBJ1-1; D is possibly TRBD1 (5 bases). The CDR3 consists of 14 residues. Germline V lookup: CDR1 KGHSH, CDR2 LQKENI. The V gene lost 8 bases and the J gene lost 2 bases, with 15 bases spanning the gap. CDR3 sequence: CASGDSHLNTEAFF. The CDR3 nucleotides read TGTGCCAGCGGAGACAGCCACCTAAACACTGAAGCTTTCTTT.

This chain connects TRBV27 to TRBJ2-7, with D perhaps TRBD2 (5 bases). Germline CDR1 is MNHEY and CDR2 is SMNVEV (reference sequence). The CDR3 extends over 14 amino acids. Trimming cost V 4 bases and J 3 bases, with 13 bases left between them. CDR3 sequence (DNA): TGTGCCAGCAGTTCCTTCCCCGAGGGCTACGAGCAGTACTTC. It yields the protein CASSSFPEGYEQYF.

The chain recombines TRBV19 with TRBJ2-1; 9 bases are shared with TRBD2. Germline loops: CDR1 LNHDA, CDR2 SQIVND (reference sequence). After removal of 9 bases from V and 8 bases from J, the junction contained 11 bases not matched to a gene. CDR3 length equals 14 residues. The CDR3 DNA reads TGTGCCAGCATGACCGGGACTAGCATCCATGAGCAGTTCTTC. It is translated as CASMTGTSIHEQFF.

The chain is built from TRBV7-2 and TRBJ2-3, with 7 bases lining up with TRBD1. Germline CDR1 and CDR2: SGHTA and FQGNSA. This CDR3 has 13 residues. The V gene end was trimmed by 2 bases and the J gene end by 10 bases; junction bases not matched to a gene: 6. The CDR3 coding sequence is TGTGCCAGCAGCTTAAGGAGGACAGGCCCGCAGTATTTT. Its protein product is CASSLRRTGPQYF.

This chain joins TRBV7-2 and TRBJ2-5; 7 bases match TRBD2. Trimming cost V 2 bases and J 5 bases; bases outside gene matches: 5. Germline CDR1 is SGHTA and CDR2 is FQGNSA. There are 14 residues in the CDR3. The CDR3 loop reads CASSLTDGRETQYF. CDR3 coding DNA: TGTGCCAGCAGCTTAACCGACGGGAGGGAGACCCAGTACTTC.

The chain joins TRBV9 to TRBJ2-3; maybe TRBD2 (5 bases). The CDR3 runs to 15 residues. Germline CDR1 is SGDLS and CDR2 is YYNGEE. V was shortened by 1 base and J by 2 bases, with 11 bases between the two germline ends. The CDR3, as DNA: TGTGCCAGCAGCGTACAAGCGGCCTTCACAGATACGCAGTATTTT. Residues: CASSVQAAFTDTQYF.

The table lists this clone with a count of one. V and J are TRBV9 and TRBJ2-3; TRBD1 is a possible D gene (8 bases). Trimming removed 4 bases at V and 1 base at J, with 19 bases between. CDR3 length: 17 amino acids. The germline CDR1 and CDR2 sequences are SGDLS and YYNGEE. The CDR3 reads CASSPSPTGGGTDTQYF. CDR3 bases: TGTGCCAGCAGCCCTTCCCCAACAGGGGGGGGCACAGATACGCAGTATTTT. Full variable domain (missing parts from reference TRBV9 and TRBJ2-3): DSGVTQTPKHLITATGQRVTLRCSPRSGDLSVYWYQQSLDQGLQFLIQYYNGEERAKGNILERFSAQQFPDLHSELNLSSLELGDSALYFCASSPSPTGGGTDTQYFGPGTRLTVL.

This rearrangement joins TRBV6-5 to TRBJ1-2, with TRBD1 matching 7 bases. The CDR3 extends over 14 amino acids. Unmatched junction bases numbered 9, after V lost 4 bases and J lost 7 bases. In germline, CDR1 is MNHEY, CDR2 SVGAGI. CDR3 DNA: TGTGCCAGCAGTTTCGATAGGACAGGACGTGGCTACACCTTC. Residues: CASSFDRTGRGYTF.

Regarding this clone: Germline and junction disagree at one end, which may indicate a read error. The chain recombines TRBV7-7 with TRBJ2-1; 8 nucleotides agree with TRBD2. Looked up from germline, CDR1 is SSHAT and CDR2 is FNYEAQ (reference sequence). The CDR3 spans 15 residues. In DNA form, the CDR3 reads TGTGCTAGCAGCTTAGGAGGACTAGCCGGCAATGAGCAGTTCTTC. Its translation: CASSLGGLAGNEQFF. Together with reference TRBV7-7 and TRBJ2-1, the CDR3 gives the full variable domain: GAGVSQSPRYKVTKRGQDVTLRCDPISSHATLYWYQQALGQGPEFLTYFNYEAQPDKSGLPSDRFSAERPEGSISTLTIQRTEQRDSAMYRCASSLGGLAGNEQFFGPGTRLTVL.

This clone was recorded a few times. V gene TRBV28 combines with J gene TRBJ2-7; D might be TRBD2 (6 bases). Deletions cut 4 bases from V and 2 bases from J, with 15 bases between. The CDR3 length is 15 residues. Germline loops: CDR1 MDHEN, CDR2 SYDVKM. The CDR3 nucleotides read TGTGCCAGCAGTTGCCCTTCCGGGAGTACCTACGAGCAGTACTTC. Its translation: CASSCPSGSTYEQYF.

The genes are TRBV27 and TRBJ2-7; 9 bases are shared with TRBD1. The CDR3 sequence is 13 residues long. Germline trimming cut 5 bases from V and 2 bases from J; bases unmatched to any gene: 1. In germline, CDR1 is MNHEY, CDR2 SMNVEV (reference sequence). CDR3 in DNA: TGTGCCAGCAGTCGGGACAGGGCCTACGAGCAGTACTTC. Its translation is CASSRDRAYEQYF.